A selection of T cell receptor beta chains follows, all from one sample in a study of blood T cell repertoires in COVID-19. Assay: immunoSEQ multiplex PCR; the TCRdb copy retains only in-frame clones and omits some. The data contain 200,000 to 250,000 clones, 82% of them singletons. The sequencing input was PBMCs or T cells enriched from blood (not recorded which). These receptors originate from a woman in her sixties or seventies who had recovered from COVID-19. CDR3s include the opening cysteine and the closing phenylalanine or tryptophan. The D gene is left open where the match is weak. Not every row has a clone size; where given, it reads once, few, many or a size class.

V gene,D gene,J gene,clone size,CDR3 DNA,CDR3 protein
TRBV12-3/TRBV12-4,.,TRBJ2-2,few,TGTGCCAGCAGTCCCGGACAGCCCGGGGAGCTGTTTTTT,CASSPGQPGELFF
TRBV5-6,.,TRBJ2-2,.,TGTGCCAGCAGCTTGTCTCCTGAACTAACCGGGGAGCTGTTTTTT,CASSLSPELTGELFF
TRBV7-9,.,TRBJ2-7,.,TGTGCCAGCAGCTTAAGGGCACAGAGCGGAGGGGAGCAGTACTTC,CASSLRAQSGGEQYF
TRBV10-3,TRBD1,TRBJ1-2,.,TGTGCCATCAGTGAGTCTACAGGGGGCGGGGGCTACACCTTC,CAISESTGGGGYTF
TRBV5-1,TRBD2,TRBJ2-7,.,TGCGCCAGCAGCCAGTCGGGAGGGGCCTACGAGCAGTACTTC,CASSQSGGAYEQYF
TRBV11-1,TRBD1,TRBJ1-3,.,TGTGCCAGCAGCCCGGACAGGAGAAACACCATATATTTT,CASSPDRRNTIYF
TRBV19,.,TRBJ2-7,.,TGTGCCAGTAGTATCCCCGGGATTAGTGGCTACGAGCAGTACTTC,CASSIPGISGYEQYF
TRBV4-1,TRBD1,TRBJ1-4,.,TGCGCCAGCAGCCAGGGACCGGGACAGGGTGTTGAAAAACTGTTTTTT,CASSQGPGQGVEKLFF
TRBV19,TRBD2,TRBJ2-2,.,TGTGCCAGTAGTTCCCGGACCCAGCGGGGCACCGGGGAGCTGTTTTTT,CASSSRTQRGTGELFF
TRBV15,.,TRBJ1-6,.,TGTGCCACCAGCAGAGATATCGGGGGGAACTCACCCCTCCACTTT,CATSRDIGGNSPLHF
TRBV7-2,.,TRBJ1-5,.,TGTGCCAGCAGCTTAATTGGCAGACTTAGCAATCAGCCCCAGCATTTT,CASSLIGRLSNQPQHF
TRBV11-2,TRBD2,TRBJ2-5,.,TGTGCCAGCAGCTTAGGAGGGACTAGAGAGACCCAGTACTTC,CASSLGGTRETQYF
TRBV2,.,TRBJ1-1,.,TGTGCCAGCAGTCCTTTGACAGGCCGGAACACTGAAGCTTTCTTT,CASSPLTGRNTEAFF
TRBV6-5,.,TRBJ1-4,.,TGTGCCAGCAGTTCAACAGGACGAAGGGATGAAAAACTGTTTTTT,CASSSTGRRDEKLFF
TRBV4-2,.,TRBJ1-6,.,TGTGCCAGCAGCCACGAAGGGAGGGGGGAAAGCTACTTT,CASSHEGRGESYF
TRBV6-1,TRBD1,TRBJ2-7,.,TGTGCCAGCAGTGAATTCGACCGGGACAGGGTAAACTTC,CASSEFDRDRVNF
TRBV6-5,TRBD2,TRBJ2-1,.,TGTGCCAGCAGCCGCGGGAGTGATGTCTACAATGAGCAGTTCTTC,CASSRGSDVYNEQFF
TRBV2,.,TRBJ2-1,.,TGTGCCAGCAGTTGGGGTGGAGGAAACAATGAGCAGTTCTTC,CASSWGGGNNEQFF
TRBV6-5,TRBD1,TRBJ1-1,.,TGTGCCAGCAGTTACTCCGGGACAGGGGCCACTGAAGCTTTCTTT,CASSYSGTGATEAFF
TRBV14,TRBD1,TRBJ1-4,few,TGTGCCAGCAGCCCGTCTTTACAGGGGGCTAATGAAAAACTGTTTTTT,CASSPSLQGANEKLFF
TRBV24-1,TRBD1,TRBJ2-5,.,TGTGCCACCAGTGATGGGGACAGGGAGACCCAGTACTTC,CATSDGDRETQYF
TRBV5-5,.,TRBJ2-7,once,TGTGCCAGCAGCTTCTGGGCAGGGGTGGAGCAGTACTTC,CASSFWAGVEQYF
TRBV5-1,TRBD1,TRBJ2-2,.,TGCGCCAGCAGCTTGGCCGGGACAGGTTTTTTAGGAGCCACCGGGGAGCTGTTTTTT,CASSLAGTGFLGATGELFF
TRBV3-1/TRBV3-2,.,TRBJ1-2,.,TGTGCCAGCAGCCAAGATTGGAGGGGCTGGGGCTACACCTTC,CASSQDWRGWGYTF
TRBV19,.,TRBJ1-1,.,TGTGCCAGTAGTACCTCCGGGACCTTGGGGGGCACTGAAGCTTTCTTT,CASSTSGTLGGTEAFF
TRBV19,.,TRBJ1-5,.,TGTGCCAGTAGTATCCTCTCCGGGGAACAGCCCCAGCATTTT,CASSILSGEQPQHF
TRBV7-8,.,TRBJ1-3,.,TGTGCCAGCAGCTTAGCCAGTTCTGGAAACACCATATATTTT,CASSLASSGNTIYF
TRBV30,.,TRBJ2-7,.,TGTGCCTGGAGTGTTTCAGGGGAGTACGAGCAGTACTTC,CAWSVSGEYEQYF
TRBV6-5,.,TRBJ1-1,.,TGTGCCAGCAGTAACTCCTTACTCACTGAAGCTTTCTTT,CASSNSLLTEAFF
TRBV7-2,TRBD1,TRBJ2-2,.,TGTGCCAGCAGCCCCCAGACAGGGAGTAGCCACGGGGAGCTGTTTTTT,CASSPQTGSSHGELFF
TRBV2,.,TRBJ1-1,.,TGTGCCAGCAGGAAAGGGCAGGGGTTGAACACTGAAGCTTTCTTT,CASRKGQGLNTEAFF
TRBV23-1,.,TRBJ2-2,.,TGCGCCAGCAGTCAGGGTAGCCGTTTGGGACAAAACACCGGGGAGCTGTTTTTT,CASSQGSRLGQNTGELFF
TRBV6-5,TRBD1,TRBJ2-1,many,TGTGCCAGCACCAAACAGGGGTCCTACAATGAGCAGTTCTTC,CASTKQGSYNEQFF
TRBV7-9,.,TRBJ1-2,.,TGTGCCAGCAGCCCCCCGAGGGAAATACGAGGCTACACCTTC,CASSPPREIRGYTF
TRBV7-9,TRBD1,TRBJ2-1,.,TGTGCCAGCACCCACATTTCGGACAGGGGGTTGGGTCAGTTCTTC,CASTHISDRGLGQFF
TRBV3-1/TRBV3-2,.,TRBJ1-6,once,TGTGCCAGCAGCCAAGGTTCGTGGTTAGTTTCACCCCTCCACTTT,CASSQGSWLVSPLHF
TRBV5-6,.,TRBJ1-2,.,TGTGCCAGCAGCTTATTCTACAGGAACTATGGCTACACCTTC,CASSLFYRNYGYTF
TRBV11-3,TRBD2,TRBJ2-1,.,TGTGCCAGCAGCTTCGTAGCGGGTAGCAATGAGCAGTTCTTC,CASSFVAGSNEQFF
TRBV7-5,.,TRBJ1-4,.,TGTGCCAGAAGCCCGCCCAGGGAATCAACTAATGAAAAACTGTTTTTT,CARSPPRESTNEKLFF
TRBV5-4,.,TRBJ1-5,.,TGTGCCAGCAGCTACCAGGGTATCGGCAATCAGCCCCAGCATTTT,CASSYQGIGNQPQHF
TRBV7-2,.,TRBJ1-3,few,TGTGCCAGCAGCTCCCCATCTGGAAACACCATATATTTT,CASSSPSGNTIYF
TRBV10-3,.,TRBJ2-2,.,TGTGCCATCAGGGGAAGCCTAGCCACCGGGGAGCTGTTTTTT,CAIRGSLATGELFF
TRBV4-2,.,TRBJ1-4,.,TGTGCCAGCAGCCTCTCCCCGGGGGCGTCGGGGGGAGGTGAAAAACTGTTTTTT,CASSLSPGASGGGEKLFF
TRBV20-1,TRBD2,TRBJ2-1,few,TGCAGTGCTAGTAGTGGACTAGCGGGAGTTGATGAGCAGTTCTTC,CSASSGLAGVDEQFF
TRBV5-1,.,TRBJ1-5,few,TGCGCCAGCAGCTTGGGGCCGACGGGTCAGCCCCAGCATTTT,CASSLGPTGQPQHF
TRBV18,.,TRBJ2-7,.,TGTGCCAGCTCACCACCAGCGGAGGACGAGCAGTACTTC,CASSPPAEDEQYF
TRBV6-1,.,TRBJ1-5,.,TGTGCCAGCAGTGAAGCGTCTCAGGGAAGGGATCAGCCCCAGCATTTT,CASSEASQGRDQPQHF
TRBV5-1,TRBD2,TRBJ2-6,.,TGCGCCAGCAGCTCCCCGGGACTAGCGGGAACTGGGGCCAACGTCCTGACTTTC,CASSSPGLAGTGANVLTF
TRBV11-2,.,TRBJ2-1,.,TGTGCCACTCTATACAGGAATAACAATGAGCAGTTCTTC,CATLYRNNNEQFF